The rows below give T cell receptor beta chains drawn from one sample of a study of T-cell reconstitution after alpha-beta-depleted transplantation in children. TCRdb redid the calling of the PCR reads with MiXCR, one entry per CDR3 protein. This table holds about 200,000 distinct CDR3 sequences, about 8.4% found once. The sequencing here drew on PBMCs, mostly from graft donor cells, taken 360 days after TCRalphabeta/CD19-depleted stem cell transplant. The receptors were gathered from a male patient aged 2-9 years who had a stem cell transplant for acute myeloid leukemia, so the T cells may come from the graft donor. Both conserved end residues are trimmed from each CDR3.

TRBJ2-3 TRBV28 ASSFTGGHTDTQY
TRBJ1-1 TRBV11-2 ASRRRIAPRGNTEAF
TRBJ2-2 TRBV14 ASSQVLGELF
TRBJ2-7 TRBV20-1 SGQGPYEQY
TRBJ2-3 TRBV28 ASSSGGAGQYTDTQY
TRBJ2-5 TRBV4-1 ASSQGREGGYQETQY
TRBJ2-3 TRBV28 ASSFYGTAGTDTQY
TRBJ1-1 TRBV5-5 ASRRGTGKMNTEAF
TRBJ2-7 TRBV13 ASSILGLAGVGEQY
TRBJ1-2 TRBV10-3 AISPTEDYGYT
TRBJ2-5 TRBV7-7 ASSIAGETQY
TRBJ2-2 TRBV7-8 ASSFRTSATGELF
TRBJ2-3 TRBV2 ASGESSGSDTQY
TRBJ1-2 TRBV20-1 SARSTLGPGYT
TRBJ2-1 TRBV5-1 ASSLGRNVDEQF
TRBJ2-3 TRBV7-9 ASDLSAGQRDTQY
TRBJ2-1 TRBV29-1 SLWDNEQF
TRBJ2-1 TRBV20-1 SARVYPGHNEQF
TRBJ2-7 TRBV30 AWSVSSQREQY
TRBJ2-5 TRBV10-3 AHQGAFQETQY
TRBJ2-1 TRBV10-3 AISGLAGVNEQF
TRBJ2-2 TRBV7-6 ASSLITGPGGTGELF
TRBJ2-1 TRBV5-1 ASSPQLNGNEQF
TRBJ1-3 TRBV5-6 ASSLNGDAGNTIY
TRBJ2-1 TRBV7-3 ASSYASGQGYNEQF
TRBJ2-6 TRBV4-3 ASSQEPSGANVLT
TRBJ2-6 TRBV7-9 ASSLMRTSGANVLT
TRBJ2-5 TRBV7-3 ASSLISGLADETQY
TRBJ2-1 TRBV12-3/TRBV12-4 ASSFRRAGGSSNEQF
TRBJ2-3 TRBV20-1 SAPGPAKDTQY
TRBJ2-4 TRBV18 ASSPTGGESKNIQY
TRBJ2-1 TRBV12-3/TRBV12-4 ASSGPGLAGGNEQF